The 18 T cell receptor beta chains listed next were all sequenced from one sample in a study of T cell responses to AZD1222 COVID-19 vaccine. Libraries were prepared by immunoSEQ multiplex PCR; TCRdb keeps only in-frame clonotypes and omits some of them. The sample has tens of thousands of clones, more than 85% seen once. The source was peripheral blood, collected 28 days after the second AZD1222 dose. The source of these receptors is an adult who received the AZD1222 COVID-19 vaccine.

The table lists this clone with a count of one. DNA for the CDR3: TGTGCCAGTAGCCCTGCCGTTTTCTCTGGAAACACCATATATTTT. This codes for CASSPAVFSGNTIYF. J is TRBJ1-3 and V is TRBV19; no reliable D call. V lost 6 bases and J 0 bases, leaving 12 bases between the germline ends. The CDR3 consists of 15 residues. Germline V gives CDR1 LNHDA, CDR2 SQIVND (reference sequence).

The chain combines TRBV11-2 with TRBJ1-3, with unresolved D. V was clipped by 1 base and J by 1 base, with 8 bases between them. The CDR3 sequence is 15 residues long. The germline V gene encodes CDR1 SGHAT and CDR2 FQNNGV. CDR3 in DNA: TGTGCCAGCAGCTTAGTGGGTTCATCTGGAAACACCATATATTTT. This codes for CASSLVGSSGNTIYF.

The V gene is TRBV6-5, the J gene TRBJ2-1; no clear D gene. CDR3 length: 12 residues. V dropped 10 bases and J dropped 8 bases, with 15 bases sitting between them. Germline V gives CDR1 MNHEY, CDR2 SVGAGI. The CDR3 region is CANPDGRDEQFF. The CDR3 DNA sequence: TGTGCCAACCCAGACGGACGGGATGAGCAGTTCTTC.

The V and J genes are TRBV10-1 and TRBJ2-2; D possibly corresponds to TRBD1 (6 bases). The CDR3 is 17 residues long. Germline V lookup: CDR1 WNHNN, CDR2 SYGVQD (reference sequence). Trimming took off 4 bases at V and 1 base at J, with 16 bases between the two ends. The CDR3, as DNA: TGCGCCAGCAGTGCCCGACAGGCCTCGTGGAACACCGGGGAGCTGTTTTTT. Encoded protein: CASSARQASWNTGELFF.

This chain uses TRBV4-2 with TRBJ2-1, with 15 bases fitting TRBD2. The germline gives CDR1 LGHNA, CDR2 YNFKEQ. The CDR3 has 19 residues. V shed 4 bases and J 8 bases; nucleotides not matched to a gene: 15. The CDR3 sequence: CASSPRTSGRVLARDEQFF. DNA for the CDR3: TGTGCCAGCAGCCCGAGGACTAGCGGGAGGGTTCTCGCTAGGGATGAGCAGTTCTTC.

This clone was seen once. The chain is built from TRBV6-6 and TRBJ2-6; unclear D gene. This CDR3 is 15 amino acids long. The V end lost 5 bases, the J end lost 4 bases, and 12 bases lay between the germline ends. Germline V gene lookup returns CDR1 MNHNY and CDR2 SVGAGI (reference sequence). The CDR3 sequence is CASSITAEGANVLTF. The CDR3 DNA reads TGTGCCAGCAGTATTACGGCAGAAGGGGCCAACGTCCTGACTTTC.

This rearrangement joins TRBV6-1 to TRBJ1-1; 10 bases agree with TRBD1. The CDR3 sequence is 13 residues long. The V gene end was trimmed by 1 base and the J gene end by 12 bases; junction bases not matched to a gene: 5. Germline assignment: CDR1 MNHNS and CDR2 SASEGT. CDR3 protein: CASSEVPGQGPFF. In DNA, the CDR3 is TGTGCCAGCAGTGAAGTTCCGGGACAGGGGCCTTTCTTT.

This sequence joins TRBV28 and TRBJ2-5; D is unclear. CDR1 and CDR2 from the germline V gene are MDHEN and SYDVKM. CDR3 length: 11 amino acids. Between the trimmed V and J ends, which lost 8 bases and 5 bases, there was a span of 9 bases. CDR3 bases: TGTGCCAGCCACAAGTGGGAGACCCAGTACTTC. It codes for CASHKWETQYF.

The chain is built from TRBV11-2 and TRBJ1-2; 8 nucleotides match TRBD1. Losses at the gene ends were 4 bases for V and 2 bases for J; bases not matched to a gene: 3. The CDR3 covers 14 residues. Germline CDR1 SGHAT, CDR2 FQNNGV. CDR3 DNA: TGTGCCAGCAGCTCGGACAGGGAGAACTATGGCTACACCTTC. Translated: CASSSDRENYGYTF.

The V call is TRBV6-5, the J call TRBJ2-2; the match to TRBD1 covers 7 bases. The CDR3 covers 15 residues. Germline CDR1 reads MNHEY; CDR2 reads SVGAGI. The V gene end was trimmed by 6 bases and the J gene end by 1 base; junction bases not matched to a gene: 5. The CDR3 DNA follows: TGTGCCAGCAGCCAGGCAGGGGGGAACACCGGGGAGCTGTTTTTT. Translating gives CASSQAGGNTGELFF.

The V gene is TRBV28, the J gene TRBJ2-1; TRBD2 matches at 9 bases. CDR1 MDHEN and CDR2 SYDVKM come from the germline V gene. This CDR3 comprises 14 residues. With V trimmed by 5 bases and J by 5 bases, 4 bases remained unmatched. CDR3 bases: TGTGCCAGCAGTCTGGGACTAGCCCACAATGAGCAGTTCTTC. This translates into CASSLGLAHNEQFF.

The chain is built from TRBV14 and TRBJ1-4; D remains ambiguous. The CDR3 is 15 amino acids. Deletions cut 0 bases from V and 3 bases from J, with 8 bases between. Germline CDR1 and CDR2: SGHDN and FVKESK. For the CDR3, the DNA is TGTGCCAGCAGCCAAGAGGCACAGCCTAATGAAAAACTGTTTTTT. This translates into CASSQEAQPNEKLFF.

The J gene is TRBJ2-7, the V gene TRBV3-1 (or the pseudogene TRBV3-2); the D gene is possibly TRBD2 (5 bases). The CDR3 contains 17 residues. The germline gives CDR1 LGHDT, CDR2 YNNKEL (reference sequence). Trimming shortened V by 0 bases and J by 4 bases, and 19 bases separated the two germline ends. CDR3 protein: CASSQDSREAPGYEQYF. CDR3 DNA sequence: TGTGCCAGCAGCCAAGATTCGCGCGAGGCCCCGGGGTACGAGCAGTACTTC.

V is TRBV9 and J is TRBJ1-1, with D maybe TRBD1 (6 bases). The CDR3 is 13 amino acids. Germline lookup yields CDR1 SGDLS and CDR2 YYNGEE. V was cut by 4 bases and J by 6 bases, with 13 bases left in between. DNA for the CDR3: TGTGCCAGCAGCCCTCGGGGGCTCGCTGAAGCTTTCTTT. This translates into CASSPRGLAEAFF.

The chain links TRBV12-3 or TRBV12-4 to TRBJ1-2; possible D gene TRBD1, 6 bases. The length of the CDR3 is 13 residues. V gave up 3 bases and J gave up 8 bases, with 13 bases separating them. CDR3 sequence (DNA): TGTGCCAGCAGTTTTGTTGGGGGCGGCGGCTACACCTTC. Its translation is CASSFVGGGGYTF.

Only a few counts were recorded for this clone. This chain links TRBV27 with TRBJ2-7; D tentatively reads TRBD1 or TRBD2 (5 bases each). V lost 6 bases to trimming and J lost 3 bases, with 12 bases between them. CDR3 length equals 13 residues. Germline V lookup: CDR1 MNHEY, CDR2 SMNVEV (reference sequence). CDR3 bases: TGTGCCAGCAGCCTGGGGGTTTTCTACGAGCAGTACTTC. Its translation is CASSLGVFYEQYF.

The CDR3 coding sequence is TGTGCCAGCAGCCAAAACGGGGGGGAAGAGACCCAGTACTTC. Protein: CASSQNGGEETQYF. The chain has TRBV3-1 (or the pseudogene TRBV3-2) and TRBJ2-5, with TRBD2 matching over 8 bases. The CDR3 is made up of 14 amino acids. Germline V gene sequence: CDR1 LGHDT, CDR2 YNNKEL (reference sequence). The V gene end was trimmed by 2 bases and the J gene end by 3 bases; junction bases not matched to a gene: 2.

V gene TRBV7-8 combines with J gene TRBJ2-3; D may be TRBD2 (6 bases). The V and J ends lost 3 bases and 0 bases respectively, with 10 bases between them. The CDR3 sequence is 15 residues long. The germline V gene encodes CDR1 SGHVS and CDR2 FQNEAQ. CDR3 region: CASSFRGTSTDTQYF. The CDR3 DNA is TGTGCCAGCAGCTTTCGGGGGACTAGCACAGATACGCAGTATTTT. Full variable domain (missing parts from reference TRBV7-8 and TRBJ2-3): GAGVSQSPRYKVAKRGQDVALRCDPISGHVSLFWYQQALGQGPEFLTYFQNEAQLDKSGLPSDRFFAERPEGSVSTLKIQRTQQEDSAVYLCASSFRGTSTDTQYFGPGTRLTVL.